The rows below give T cell receptor beta chains drawn from one sample of a study of blood T cell repertoires in COVID-19. Only in-frame clones appear in the TCRdb table, and some are missing; sequencing was by immunoSEQ multiplex PCR. The sample consists of 270,000 or so clones, 90% of them appearing once. Sequences were obtained from peripheral blood. The receptors shown here come from an older woman with COVID-19, enrolled during active disease. Each CDR3 is given with its conserved first and last residue. The D gene is left open where the match is weak. Only part of the rows carry a size: once, few, many, or a class if the clone is expanded.

cdr3_aa cdr3_nt j_call d_call v_call clone_size cdr3_length
CASSRVQGRPQHF TGTGCCAGCAGCCGGGTACAGGGACGGCCCCAGCATTTT TRBJ1-5 NA TRBV11-2 NA 13
CASSPRGRDQPQHF TGCGCCAGCAGCCCCAGGGGGCGAGATCAGCCCCAGCATTTT TRBJ1-5 TRBD1 TRBV5-1 NA 14
CASSVKGVGEKLFF TGTGCCAGCAGCGTTAAAGGGGTCGGTGAAAAACTGTTTTTT TRBJ1-4 NA TRBV7-2 NA 14
CASSLRDRMGYTF TGTGCCAGCAGTCTCCGGGACAGGATGGGCTACACCTTC TRBJ1-2 TRBD1 TRBV6-5 NA 13
CASSPPGGETGELFF TGTGCCAGCAGCCCCCCCGGGGGGGAGACCGGGGAGCTGTTTTTT TRBJ2-2 TRBD2 TRBV7-2 NA 15
CASSYNEGSSGQETQYF TGTGCCAGCAGTTACAACGAGGGATCTTCGGGCCAAGAGACCCAGTACTTC TRBJ2-5 NA TRBV6-2/TRBV6-3 NA 17
CAWSVLAGPFYTF TGTGCCTGGAGTGTATTGGCAGGTCCCTTCTACACCTTC TRBJ1-2 NA TRBV30 NA 13
CASRVDRLTQYF TGTGCCAGCCGGGTGGACAGGTTGACCCAGTACTTC TRBJ2-5 TRBD1 TRBV2 few 12
CASSRTATNEKLFF TGCGCCAGCAGCCGCACGGCAACTAATGAAAAACTGTTTTTT TRBJ1-4 NA TRBV5-1 NA 14
CASSPGTGGVAPNLYGYTF TGCGCCAGCAGCCCAGGGACAGGGGGCGTAGCACCTAATCTTTATGGCTACACCTTC TRBJ1-2 TRBD1 TRBV5-1 NA 19
CASSLDRRNGYTF TGTGCCAGCAGCTTGGACAGGAGAAATGGCTACACCTTC TRBJ1-2 TRBD1 TRBV11-2 NA 13